One and the same sample provided the 20 T cell receptor beta chains below, sequenced in a study of blood T cells in healthy people across ages. The second PCR ran roughly 6 to 12 cycles with a sample-barcoded 5' primer and J-beta primers. In TCRdb, the 5' RACE reads were re-called with MiXCR into one record per CDR3 protein. The sample lists 1.5 million to 2 million distinct CDR3 sequences; more than 35% were seen once. Sequencing was performed on blood. The receptors derive from a human donor in good health.

This clonotype appeared a few times. V gene TRBV5-1 combines with J gene TRBJ2-4; 8 nucleotides agree with TRBD1. The J call may be incorrect, as the DNA end agrees better with TRBJ2-7. CDR3 length equals 14 residues. Germline values: CDR1 SGHRS, CDR2 YFSETQ. DNA of the CDR3: TGCGCCAGCAGCCCCAACAGGGGGGATTACGAGCAGTACTTC. Residues: CASSPNRGDYEQYF.

V is TRBV6-2 or TRBV6-3 and J is TRBJ1-2; a weak D match, TRBD1 (6 bases). V was pared by 5 bases and J by 5 bases, with 15 bases between. Per the germline V gene, CDR1 is MNHEY and CDR2 is SVGEGT. The CDR3 sequence is 14 residues long. The CDR3 nucleotides are TGTGCCAGCAGTCTCCGGACAGCTATTTATGGCTACACCTTC. Its protein is CASSLRTAIYGYTF.

The chain has TRBV12-3 or TRBV12-4 and TRBJ2-7, with a tentative D call TRBD2 (6 bases). The CDR3 covers 15 residues. V was pared by 3 bases and J by 3 bases, with 15 bases between. CDR3 sequence: CASSFGQGLLYEQYF. In nucleotides, the CDR3 is TGTGCCAGCAGTTTTGGGCAGGGACTTCTCTACGAGCAGTACTTC.

V is TRBV5-5 and J is TRBJ1-2; no firm D call. Trimming removed 2 bases at V and 3 bases at J, with 14 bases between. Germline assignment: CDR1 SGHKS and CDR2 YYEKEE (reference sequence). The CDR3 covers 15 residues. The CDR3 DNA reads TGTGCCAGCAGCTTCTCGGTTAATGTGGACTATGGCTACACCTTC. This translates into CASSFSVNVDYGYTF.

This chain uses TRBV4-3 with TRBJ2-1; D may be TRBD2 (6 bases). Trimming removed 3 bases from V and 8 bases from J, with 11 bases in between. Germline assignment: CDR1 LGHNA and CDR2 YSLEER. The length of the CDR3 is 13 residues. In DNA, the CDR3 is TGCGCCAGCAGCCAGGGACTCAGGGATGAGCAGTTCTTC. Translating gives CASSQGLRDEQFF.

For this clonotype: The DNA is omitted, as the CDR3 cannot be located on it reliably, and the CDR3 follows TCRdb's listing. This rearrangement joins TRBV7-9 to TRBJ1-2. Looked up from germline, CDR1 is SEHNR and CDR2 is FQNEAQ (reference sequence). The CDR3 region is 19 residues in length, termini included. This CDR3 reads CASSPPGLSTDTQYFGYTF.

This chain joins TRBV7-9 and TRBJ2-3; TRBD1 matches at 11 bases. The germline V gene encodes CDR1 SEHNR and CDR2 FQNEAQ (reference sequence). This CDR3 comprises 16 residues. After removal of 5 bases from V and 3 bases from J, the junction contained 7 bases not matched to a gene. CDR3 sequence reads: CASSRGGQGVTDTQYF. CDR3 in DNA: TGTGCCAGCAGCCGAGGGGGACAGGGGGTAACAGATACGCAGTATTTT.

The chain employs TRBV7-2 and TRBJ2-2, with TRBD2 identical over 9 bases. CDR1 SGHTA and CDR2 FQGNSA come from the germline V gene. The CDR3 loop spans 16 amino acids. V dropped 5 bases and J dropped 2; count of bases not matched to a gene: 6. CDR3 in amino acids: CASSVSSGVNTGELFF. The CDR3 DNA reads as TGTGCCAGCAGCGTGTCTAGCGGGGTAAACACCGGGGAGCTGTTTTTT.

Only a few counts were recorded for this clonotype. The rearrangement uses TRBV7-9 and TRBJ2-1, with D possibly being TRBD1 (6 bases). V dropped 5 bases and J dropped 4 bases, with 18 bases sitting between them. The CDR3 sequence is 16 residues long. CDR1 and CDR2 (germline): SEHNR, FQNEAQ (reference sequence). The CDR3, as DNA: TGTGCCAGCAGCCCATCGACAGGCGTTGGGTACAATGAGCAGTTCTTC. Protein product: CASSPSTGVGYNEQFF.

This clonotype has just a few counts. J is TRBJ1-2 and V is TRBV28; D is unclear. This CDR3 region has 14 residues. CDR1 is MDHEN, CDR2 SYDVKM, per germline. Between the trimmed V and J ends, which lost 7 bases and 2 bases, there was a span of 14 bases. The CDR3 sequence is CASKISPGNYGYTF. DNA for the CDR3: TGTGCCAGCAAGATCTCCCCGGGAAACTATGGCTACACCTTC.

J is TRBJ2-1 and V is TRBV19, with 11 bases fitting TRBD2. This CDR3 has 16 residues. With 3 bases clipped from V and 8 bases from J, the junction kept 9 bases outside the gene matches. Germline CDR1 and CDR2: LNHDA and SQIVND (reference sequence). For the CDR3, the DNA is TGTGCCAGTAGTATTTTTAGCGGGGGGGCGGGAGATGAGCAGTTCTTC. It specifies CASSIFSGGAGDEQFF.

This chain links TRBV20-1 with TRBJ2-3; 8 positions agree with TRBD2. CDR1 and CDR2 (germline): DFQATT, SNEGSKA (reference sequence). The CDR3 covers 16 residues. J lost 3 bases, V lost 0 bases, and 8 bases had no gene match. The CDR3 region is CSARDPGVAGTDTQYF. The CDR3 nucleotides are TGCAGTGCTAGAGATCCGGGGGTAGCGGGGACAGATACGCAGTATTTT.

This clonotype was seen a handful of times. The genes are TRBV15 and TRBJ1-2; D remains ambiguous. This CDR3 region has 13 residues. Trimming took off 4 bases at V and 1 base at J, with 7 bases between the two ends. From germline, CDR1 is LNHNV and CDR2 YYDKDF (reference sequence). The CDR3: CATSITVNYGYTF. In nucleotides, the CDR3 is TGTGCCACCAGCATTACAGTTAACTATGGCTACACCTTC.

This chain uses TRBV12-3 or TRBV12-4 with TRBJ1-5; no clear D. The CDR3 spans 12 residues. The V end was cut by 5 bases, the J end by 10 bases, with 12 bases between. CDR3 residues: CASSLPRSPQHF. CDR3 DNA sequence: TGTGCCAGCAGTCTCCCCCGATCCCCCCAGCATTTT.

The rearrangement uses TRBV6-5 and TRBJ2-4, with D possibly being TRBD1 (6 bases). Trimming took 2 bases from V and 6 from J, leaving 8 bases between them. Germline V gene data show CDR1 as MNHEY and CDR2 as SVGAGI. This CDR3 is 13 amino acids long. CDR3 DNA sequence: TGTGCCAGCAGTTACAGGGGGTCAAACATTCAGTACTTC. As protein: CASSYRGSNIQYF.

The rearrangement joins TRBV5-1 to TRBJ2-3; D gene unclear. The CDR3 length is 13 residues. The germline V gene has CDR1 SGHRS and CDR2 YFSETQ. V lost 2 bases and J lost 2, with 6 bases in between. CDR3 amino acids: CASSLKHTDTQYF. The CDR3 bases are TGCGCCAGCAGCTTAAAACACACAGATACGCAGTATTTT.

This clonotype was observed a handful of times. V and J are TRBV15 and TRBJ2-5, with 10 bases matching TRBD1. J was trimmed by 5 bases and V by 4 bases; bases with no gene match: 7. The germline gives CDR1 LNHNV, CDR2 YYDKDF (reference sequence). The CDR3 sequence is 15 residues long. CDR3 bases: TGTGCCACCAGCAACCCGGACAGGGGGTTGGAGACCCAGTACTTC. Amino acids: CATSNPDRGLETQYF.

The chain joins TRBV4-3 to TRBJ1-2; TRBD1 might be the D (5 bases). Germline assignment: CDR1 LGHNA and CDR2 YSLEER. V was trimmed by 1 base and J by 0 bases, leaving 9 bases between them. The CDR3 is made up of 15 amino acids. CDR3 coding DNA: TGCGCCAGCAGCCAAGCTGCGGGACCTAACTATGGCTACACCTTC. Protein product: CASSQAAGPNYGYTF.

The chain links TRBV5-6 to TRBJ2-7; 7 nucleotides line up with TRBD1. Germline V gene data show CDR1 as SGHDT and CDR2 as YYEEEE. The CDR3 loop spans 16 amino acids. V lost 4 bases and J lost 1; bases outside the gene matches: 11. CDR3 coding DNA: TGTGCCAGCAGCAGATCAACCGGGACAGCATCCTACGAGCAGTACTTC. Translating it yields CASSRSTGTASYEQYF.

Many counts were recorded for this clonotype. The CDR3 DNA sequence: TGTGCCAGCAGTTTGAGAACTAGCGGGGGTGAGCAGTTCTTC. Amino acid sequence: CASSLRTSGGEQFF. This chain uses TRBV12-3 or TRBV12-4 with TRBJ2-1; 11 bases are a match to TRBD2. The CDR3 length is 14 residues. V gave up 3 bases and J gave up 9 bases; unmatched junction bases: 4.